The TCR beta chain under discussion was sequenced for a study of cytomegalovirus exposure and HLA in healthy donors. General study points: Apparent HLA restriction characterized most CMV-associated TCR beta chains in a later analysis. In vitro checks showed that three CMV-associated chains really do target CMV antigens. In an earlier analysis, in under 700 donors, most V segments appeared productive either ~90% or ~30% of the time. Later analysis identified a missense DCLRE1C variant that was linked to TCR beta V- and J-gene trimming.

This clone was picked up one time. Its antigen is undetermined. Researchers ran the PCR with 60 Vbeta and 13 Jbeta primers. Some clones are missing from TCRdb's copy, which holds only in-frame ones; the method was immunoSEQ multiplex PCR. The sample records about 99,000 clones, around 77% being singletons. The sequenced sample consisted of PBMCs. The TCR originated in a man aged 35-49 years in good health and CMV-seronegative.

CDR3 sequence: CASSPRDEQYF. The DNA for the CDR3 is TGTGCCAGCAGCCCCAGGGACGAGCAGTACTTC. This chain links TRBV2 with TRBJ2-7, with D tentatively TRBD1 (5 bases). V was pared by 6 bases and J by 5 bases, with 8 bases between. This CDR3 spans 11 amino acids. In germline, CDR1 is SNHLY, CDR2 FYNNEI.